This is a list of T cell receptor beta chains from one sample in a study of long-term antiretroviral therapy in people with HIV. Measured with immunoSEQ multiplex PCR; TCRdb has only the in-frame clones, and not every one. The repertoire holds about 24,000 clones, with about nine tenths as singletons. The material was unsorted PBMCs, obtained 1.8 years before starting antiretroviral therapy. The source of these receptors is a man in his forties or fifties with HIV. Both conserved end residues are part of each CDR3. D genes are given only for firm matches. Clone size, where shown, is once, few, many, or a class for clones that have expanded.

V,D,J,size,DNA,CDR3
TRBV27,TRBD1,TRBJ2-1,once,TGTGCCAGCAGTCCCTCGTGGGACAGGGGGTGGGATGAGCAGTTCTTC,CASSPSWDRGWDEQFF
TRBV6-5,.,TRBJ2-7,.,TGTGCCAGCATCGGGCAGAAATCCTACGAGCAGTACTTC,CASIGQKSYEQYF
TRBV9,TRBD1,TRBJ2-7,once,TGTGCCAGCACCCTCGGGACAGGGGAAGGCGAGCAGTACTTC,CASTLGTGEGEQYF
TRBV5-4,.,TRBJ2-5,.,TGTGCCAGCAGCTTAGAGGGCCAAGAGACCCAGTACTTC,CASSLEGQETQYF
TRBV21-1,.,TRBJ2-7,once,TGTGCCAGCAGCAAATTTAAGGGAAAGGGACTAGCGGGGGGACGTGCCTACGAGCAGTACTTC,CASSKFKGKGLAGGRAYEQYF
TRBV7-2,.,TRBJ1-2,.,TGTGCCAGCAGTGCTGGGCAGTCTTATGGCTACACCTTC,CASSAGQSYGYTF
TRBV7-2,.,TRBJ2-7,once,TGTGCCAGCAGCTTAGGGGACTTCTACGAGCAGTACTTC,CASSLGDFYEQYF
TRBV7-2,.,TRBJ2-7,.,TGTGCCAGCAGCTTAACAGGGTATATTCTGAAGGGGTTCCTCTACGAGCAGTACTTC,CASSLTGYILKGFLYEQYF
TRBV28,.,TRBJ1-6,.,TGTGCCAGCAGTTTCGAACGGTATAATTCACCCCTCCACTTT,CASSFERYNSPLHF
TRBV7-6,.,TRBJ1-5,.,TGTGCCAGCAGCTTAGTGGGATCCAGTCAGCCCCAGCATTTT,CASSLVGSSQPQHF
TRBV5-4,TRBD2,TRBJ2-2,.,TGTGCCAGCAGCGAGGTTGGCGGGAGTATTACCGGGGAGCTGTTTTTT,CASSEVGGSITGELFF
TRBV6-1,TRBD1,TRBJ1-2,.,TGTGCCAGCAGAATCCCAGGACAGGATGGCTACACCTTC,CASRIPGQDGYTF
TRBV5-1,.,TRBJ1-2,few,TGCGCCAGCAGCTCTGGAGAGGGGCGGTGGGGCTACACCTTC,CASSSGEGRWGYTF
TRBV28,.,TRBJ1-5,.,TGTGCCAGCAGTTTAGTTAGTGGAGGCAATCAGCCCCAGCATTTT,CASSLVSGGNQPQHF
TRBV4-1,.,TRBJ1-2,.,TGCGCCAGCAGCCAAGAAGACAGTGGAGGCTACACCTTC,CASSQEDSGGYTF
TRBV9,.,TRBJ1-4,few,TGTGCCAGCAGCTCGGACCCCTATAATGAAAAACTGTTTTTT,CASSSDPYNEKLFF
TRBV6-5,.,TRBJ1-3,.,TGTGCCAGCAGTCGCGGGGGCGACTCTGGAAACACCATATATTTT,CASSRGGDSGNTIYF
TRBV21-1,.,TRBJ2-7,.,TGTGCCAGCAGCAGGACTAGCGGGAGTTGCGACGAGCAGTACTTC,CASSRTSGSCDEQYF
TRBV4-1,TRBD1,TRBJ1-2,.,TGCGCCAGCAGCCAAACCACCCGGACAGGTAACTATGGCTACACCTTC,CASSQTTRTGNYGYTF
TRBV5-1,.,TRBJ2-1,.,TGCGCCAGCACCAACCTGTCGCGGGGCTCCTACAATGAGCAGTTCTTC,CASTNLSRGSYNEQFF
TRBV4-1,.,TRBJ2-7,.,TGCGCCAGCAGCCACGGCCAGACTGTCTCCTACGAGCAGTACTTC,CASSHGQTVSYEQYF